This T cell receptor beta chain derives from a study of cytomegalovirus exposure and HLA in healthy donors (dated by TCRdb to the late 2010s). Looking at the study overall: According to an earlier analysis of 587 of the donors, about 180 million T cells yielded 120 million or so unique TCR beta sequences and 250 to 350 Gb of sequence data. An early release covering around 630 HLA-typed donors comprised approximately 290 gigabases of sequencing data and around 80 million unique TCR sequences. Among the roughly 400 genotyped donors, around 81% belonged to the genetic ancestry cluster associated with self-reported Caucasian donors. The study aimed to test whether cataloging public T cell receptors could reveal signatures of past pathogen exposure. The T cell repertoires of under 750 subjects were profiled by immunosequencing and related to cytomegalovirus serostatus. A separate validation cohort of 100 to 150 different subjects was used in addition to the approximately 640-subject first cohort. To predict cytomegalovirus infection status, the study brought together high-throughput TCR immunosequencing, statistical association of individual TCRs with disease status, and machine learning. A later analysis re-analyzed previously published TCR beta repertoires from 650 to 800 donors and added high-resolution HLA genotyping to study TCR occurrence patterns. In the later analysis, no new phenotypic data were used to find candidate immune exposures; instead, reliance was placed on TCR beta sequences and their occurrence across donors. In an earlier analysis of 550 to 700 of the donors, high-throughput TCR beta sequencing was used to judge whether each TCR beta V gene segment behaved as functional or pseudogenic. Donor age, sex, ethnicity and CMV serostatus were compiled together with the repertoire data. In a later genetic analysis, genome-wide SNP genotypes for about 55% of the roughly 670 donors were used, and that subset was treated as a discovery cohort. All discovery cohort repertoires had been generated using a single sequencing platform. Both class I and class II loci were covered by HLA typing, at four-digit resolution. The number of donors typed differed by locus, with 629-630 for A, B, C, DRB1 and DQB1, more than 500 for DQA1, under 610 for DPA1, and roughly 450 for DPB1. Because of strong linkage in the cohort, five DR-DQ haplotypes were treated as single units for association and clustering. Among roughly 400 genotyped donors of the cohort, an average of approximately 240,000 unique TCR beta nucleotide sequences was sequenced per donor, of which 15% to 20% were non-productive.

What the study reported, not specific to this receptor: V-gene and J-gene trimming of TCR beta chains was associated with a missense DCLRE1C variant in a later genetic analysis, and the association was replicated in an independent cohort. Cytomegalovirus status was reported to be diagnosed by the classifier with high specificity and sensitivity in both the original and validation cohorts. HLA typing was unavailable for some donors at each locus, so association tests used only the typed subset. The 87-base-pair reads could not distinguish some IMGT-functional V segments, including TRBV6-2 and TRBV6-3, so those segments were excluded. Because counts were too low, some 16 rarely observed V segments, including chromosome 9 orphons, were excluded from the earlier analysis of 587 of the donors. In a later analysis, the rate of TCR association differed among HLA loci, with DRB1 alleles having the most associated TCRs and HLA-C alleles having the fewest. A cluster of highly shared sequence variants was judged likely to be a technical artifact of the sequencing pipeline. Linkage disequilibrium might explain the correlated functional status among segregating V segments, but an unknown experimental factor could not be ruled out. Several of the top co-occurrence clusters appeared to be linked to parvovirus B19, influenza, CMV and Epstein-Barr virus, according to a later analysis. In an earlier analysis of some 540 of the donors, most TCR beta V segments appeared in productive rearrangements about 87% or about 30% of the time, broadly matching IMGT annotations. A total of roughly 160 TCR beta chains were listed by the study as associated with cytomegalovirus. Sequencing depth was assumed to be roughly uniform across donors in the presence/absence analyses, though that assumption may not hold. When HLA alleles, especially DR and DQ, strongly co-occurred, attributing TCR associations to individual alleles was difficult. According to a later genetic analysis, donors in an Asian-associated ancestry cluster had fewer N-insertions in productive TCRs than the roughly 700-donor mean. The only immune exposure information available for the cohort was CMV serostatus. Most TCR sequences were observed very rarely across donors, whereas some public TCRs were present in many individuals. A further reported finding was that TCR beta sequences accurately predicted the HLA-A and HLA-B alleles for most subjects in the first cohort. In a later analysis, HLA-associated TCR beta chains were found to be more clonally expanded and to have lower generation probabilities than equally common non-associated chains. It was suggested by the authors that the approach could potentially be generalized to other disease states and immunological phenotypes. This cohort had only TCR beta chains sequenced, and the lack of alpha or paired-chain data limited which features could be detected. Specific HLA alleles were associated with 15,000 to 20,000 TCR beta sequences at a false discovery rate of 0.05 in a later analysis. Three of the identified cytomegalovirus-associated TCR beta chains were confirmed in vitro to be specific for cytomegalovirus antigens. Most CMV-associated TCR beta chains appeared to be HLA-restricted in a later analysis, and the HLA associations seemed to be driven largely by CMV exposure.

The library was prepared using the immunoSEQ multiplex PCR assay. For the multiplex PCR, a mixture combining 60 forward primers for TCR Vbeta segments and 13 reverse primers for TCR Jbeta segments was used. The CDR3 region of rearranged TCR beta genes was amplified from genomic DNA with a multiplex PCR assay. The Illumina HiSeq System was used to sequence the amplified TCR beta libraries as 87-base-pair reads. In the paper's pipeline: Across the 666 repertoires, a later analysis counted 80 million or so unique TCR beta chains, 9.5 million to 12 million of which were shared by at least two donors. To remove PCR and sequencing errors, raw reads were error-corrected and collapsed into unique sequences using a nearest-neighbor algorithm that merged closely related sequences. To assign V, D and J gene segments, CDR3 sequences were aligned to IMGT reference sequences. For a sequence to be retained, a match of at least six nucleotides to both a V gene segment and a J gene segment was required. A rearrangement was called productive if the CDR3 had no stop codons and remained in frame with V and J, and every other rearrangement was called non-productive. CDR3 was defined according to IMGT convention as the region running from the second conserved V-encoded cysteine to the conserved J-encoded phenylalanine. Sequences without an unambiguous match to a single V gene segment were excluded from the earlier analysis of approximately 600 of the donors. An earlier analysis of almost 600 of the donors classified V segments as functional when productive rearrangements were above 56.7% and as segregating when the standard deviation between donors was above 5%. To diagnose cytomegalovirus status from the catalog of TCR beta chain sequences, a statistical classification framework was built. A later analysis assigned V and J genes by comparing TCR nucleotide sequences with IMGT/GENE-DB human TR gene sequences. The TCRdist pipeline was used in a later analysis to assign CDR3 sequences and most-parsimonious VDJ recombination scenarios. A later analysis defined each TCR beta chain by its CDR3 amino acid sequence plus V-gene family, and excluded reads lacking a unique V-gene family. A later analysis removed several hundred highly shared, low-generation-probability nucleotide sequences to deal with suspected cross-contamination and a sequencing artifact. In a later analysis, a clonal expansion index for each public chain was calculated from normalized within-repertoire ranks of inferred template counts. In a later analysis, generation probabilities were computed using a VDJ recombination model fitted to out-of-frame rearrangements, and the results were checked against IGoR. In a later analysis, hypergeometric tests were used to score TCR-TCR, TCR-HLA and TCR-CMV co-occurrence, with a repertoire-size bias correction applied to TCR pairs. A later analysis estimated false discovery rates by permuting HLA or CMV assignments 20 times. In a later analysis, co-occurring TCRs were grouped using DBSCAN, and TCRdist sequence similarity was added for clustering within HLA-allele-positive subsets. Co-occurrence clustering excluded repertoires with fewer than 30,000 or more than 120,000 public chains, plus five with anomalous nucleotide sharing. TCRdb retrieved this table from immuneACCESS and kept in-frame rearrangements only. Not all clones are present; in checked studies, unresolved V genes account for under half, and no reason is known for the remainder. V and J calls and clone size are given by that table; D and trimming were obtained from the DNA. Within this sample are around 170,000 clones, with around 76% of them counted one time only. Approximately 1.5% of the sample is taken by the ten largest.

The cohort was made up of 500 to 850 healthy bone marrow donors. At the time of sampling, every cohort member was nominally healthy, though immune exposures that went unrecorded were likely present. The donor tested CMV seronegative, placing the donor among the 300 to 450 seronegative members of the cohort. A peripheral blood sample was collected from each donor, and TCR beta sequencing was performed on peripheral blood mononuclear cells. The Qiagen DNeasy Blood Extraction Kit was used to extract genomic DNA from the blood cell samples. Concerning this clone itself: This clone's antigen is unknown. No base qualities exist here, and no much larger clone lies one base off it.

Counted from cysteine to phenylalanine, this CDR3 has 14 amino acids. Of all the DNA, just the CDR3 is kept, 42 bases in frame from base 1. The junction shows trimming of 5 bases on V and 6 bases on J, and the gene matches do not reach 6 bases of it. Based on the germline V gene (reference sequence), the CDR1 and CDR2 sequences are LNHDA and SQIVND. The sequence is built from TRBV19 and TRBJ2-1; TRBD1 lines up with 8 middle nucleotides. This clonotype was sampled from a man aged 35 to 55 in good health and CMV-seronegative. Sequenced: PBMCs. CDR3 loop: CASSRDRGVNEQFF. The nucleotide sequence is TGTGCCAGTAGTCGCGACAGGGGCGTCAATGAGCAGTTCTTC.